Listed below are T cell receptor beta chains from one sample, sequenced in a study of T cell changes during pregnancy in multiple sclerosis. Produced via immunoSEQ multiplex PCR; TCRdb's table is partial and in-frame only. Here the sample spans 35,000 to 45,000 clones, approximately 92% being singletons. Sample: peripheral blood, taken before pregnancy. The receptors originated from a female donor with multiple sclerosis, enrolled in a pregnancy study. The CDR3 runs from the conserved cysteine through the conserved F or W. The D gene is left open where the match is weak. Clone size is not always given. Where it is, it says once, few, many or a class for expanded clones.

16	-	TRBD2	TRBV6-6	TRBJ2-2	TGTGCCAGCAGCTCCACTAGCGGAGGGCTAACCGGGGAGCTGTTTTTT	CASSSTSGGLTGELFF
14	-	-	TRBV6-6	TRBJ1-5	TGTGCCAGCAGTTCCCGTCGCGGGGAACAGCCCCAGCATTTT	CASSSRRGEQPQHF
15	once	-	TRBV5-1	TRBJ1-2	TGCGCCAGCAGTGAAGGCCAGGGAAGTTATAATGGCTACACCTTC	CASSEGQGSYNGYTF
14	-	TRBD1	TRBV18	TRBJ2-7	TGTGCCAGCTCCTCCCCAGGGGGTGAGGACGAGCAGTACTTC	CASSSPGGEDEQYF
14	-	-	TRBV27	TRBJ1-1	TGTGCCAGCAGTTTAGGGGGGGCGAGAACTGAAGCTTTCTTT	CASSLGGARTEAFF
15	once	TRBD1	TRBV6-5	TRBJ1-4	TGTGCCAGCAGTTACTCCTGGACAGGGGTTGAAAAACTGTTTTTT	CASSYSWTGVEKLFF
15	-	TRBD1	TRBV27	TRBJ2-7	TGTGCCAGCAGGCCTCAGGGGGTGGCCGCTTACGAGCAGTACTTC	CASRPQGVAAYEQYF
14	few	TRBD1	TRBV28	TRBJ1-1	TGTGCCAGCAGGGGGGACAGGGAGAACACTGAAGCTTTCTTT	CASRGDRENTEAFF
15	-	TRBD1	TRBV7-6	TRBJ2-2	TGTGCCAGCAGCTACTCGACAGGGATACCCGGGGAGCTGTTTTTT	CASSYSTGIPGELFF
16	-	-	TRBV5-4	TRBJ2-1	TGTGCCAGCAGCCCGCGACTAGCCCTGGGACACAATGAGCAATTCTTC	CASSPRLALGHNEQFF
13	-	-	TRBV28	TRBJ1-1	TGTGCCAGCACCCCCCTAGTGAACACTGAAGCTTTCTTT	CASTPLVNTEAFF
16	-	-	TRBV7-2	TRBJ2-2	TGTGCCAGCAGCTTAGTCACAGGGTTGGGCACCGGGGAGCTGTTTTTT	CASSLVTGLGTGELFF
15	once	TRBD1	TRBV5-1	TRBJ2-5	TGCGCCAGCAGCAGGGACGGACAGGGTGAAGAGACCCAGTACTTC	CASSRDGQGEETQYF
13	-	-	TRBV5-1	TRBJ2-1	TGCGCCAGCACCCCCGGAGGTTACAATGAGCAGTTCTTC	CASTPGGYNEQFF
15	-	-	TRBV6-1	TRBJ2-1	TGTGCCAGCAGTGAAGCGCTTCAGGGTAGGAATGAGCAGTTCTTC	CASSEALQGRNEQFF
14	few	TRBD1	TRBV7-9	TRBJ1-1	TGTGCCAGCAGTTGGGACAGGGGGACTGCTGAAGCTTTCTTT	CASSWDRGTAEAFF
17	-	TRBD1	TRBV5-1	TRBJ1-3	TGCGCCAGCAGCCTGGGGACAGGGGCTGCCTCTGGAAACACCATATATTTT	CASSLGTGAASGNTIYF
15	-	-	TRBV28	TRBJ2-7	TGTGCCAGCATTCCAAGCCCCACACTAGTTCGCGAGCAGTACTTC	CASIPSPTLVREQYF
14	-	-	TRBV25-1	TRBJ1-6	TGTGCCACCCTCACGAGCTCCTATAATTCACCCCTCCACTTT	CATLTSSYNSPLHF
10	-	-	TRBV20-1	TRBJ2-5	TGCAGTGCCGGCCAAGAGACCCAGTACTTC	CSAGQETQYF
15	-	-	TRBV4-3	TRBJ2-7	TGCGCCAGCAGCCAAGATCCCATTACTAGACACGAGCAGTACTTC	CASSQDPITRHEQYF
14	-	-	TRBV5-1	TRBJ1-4	TGCGCCAGCAAGACAGGTGCAACTAATGAAAAACTGTTTTTT	CASKTGATNEKLFF
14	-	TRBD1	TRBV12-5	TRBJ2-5	TGTGCTAGTGGTTTGTCAGGGGGCCAAGAGACCCAGTACTTC	CASGLSGGQETQYF
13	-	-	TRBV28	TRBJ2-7	TGTGCCAGCAGTTTGGAGGGGTCCTACGAGCAGTACTTC	CASSLEGSYEQYF
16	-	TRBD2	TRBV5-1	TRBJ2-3	TGCGCCAGCAGCGGGGGACTAGCGGGGGGCACAGATACGCAGTATTTT	CASSGGLAGGTDTQYF
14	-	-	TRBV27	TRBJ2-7	TGTGCCAGCAGTTCAGGCCCCCAGGGATCCGAGCAGTACTTC	CASSSGPQGSEQYF